The 6 T cell receptor beta chains below come from one sample, sequenced in a study of CD8 T cells in ankylosing spondylitis. TCRdb re-analysed the 5' RACE reads in MiXCR, keeping a single row per CDR3 protein. This sample has some 87,000 distinct CDR3 sequences; 8.5% to 9% occur once, and the top ten carry roughly 5.6%. The specimen sequenced was blood, either unsorted or a sorted T cell fraction (not recorded which). Receptors originate from a male donor with ankylosing spondylitis or in good health (not recorded which).

In its sample, this clonotype is medium-sized. The gene calls are TRBV20-1 and TRBJ1-6; D is perhaps TRBD1 (5 bases). Looked up from germline, CDR1 is DFQATT and CDR2 is SNEGSKA (reference sequence). V lost 0 bases and J lost 5, with 8 bases in between. This CDR3 region has 14 residues. The CDR3 nucleotides read TGCAGTGCTAGAGAGGGGCGGGATAATTCACCCCTCCACTTT. Amino acid sequence: CSAREGRDNSPLHF.

As to this clonotype: A much bigger clone sits one base away, suggesting this may be a read error. The rearrangement links TRBV9 to TRBJ2-7; TRBD2 is a possible D gene (6 bases). From germline, CDR1 is SGDLS and CDR2 YYNGEE. Trimming left V 4 bases short and J 2 bases short, with 19 bases between. CDR3 length equals 16 residues. CDR3 loop: CASSPQLVGGPYEQYF. The CDR3 nucleotides are TGTGCCAGCAGCCCCCAGTTAGTGGGGGGTCCCTACGAGCAGTACTTC.

This clonotype was counted ten times or more. The V call is TRBV5-1, the J call TRBJ1-1; no reliable D call. From germline, CDR1 is SGHRS and CDR2 YFSETQ. The CDR3 length is 15 residues. V was clipped by 0 bases and J by 1 base, with 10 bases between them. CDR3 sequence (DNA): TGCGCCAGCAGCTTGGACGGAATTTCGAACACTGAAGCTTTCTTT. It yields the protein CASSLDGISNTEAFF.

Ten or more counts support this clonotype. The chain employs TRBV2 and TRBJ1-5; D gene ambiguous. Germline loops: CDR1 SNHLY, CDR2 FYNNEI. Trimming left V 1 base short and J 0 bases short, with 7 bases between. CDR3 length equals 15 residues. CDR3 residues: CASSEDGYSNQPQHF. CDR3 DNA: TGTGCCAGCAGTGAAGACGGTTATAGCAATCAGCCCCAGCATTTT. Based on the CDR3 plus reference TRBV2 and TRBJ1-5, the full variable domain is EPEVTQTPSHQVTQMGQEVILRCVPISNHLYFYWYRQILGQKVEFLVSFYNNEISEKSEIFDDQFSVERPDGSNFTLKIRSTKLEDSAMYFCASSEDGYSNQPQHFGDGTRLSIL.

Ten or more counts support this clonotype. The chain joins TRBV27 to TRBJ1-5, with TRBD1 matching 9 bases. Germline CDR1 is MNHEY and CDR2 is SMNVEV (reference sequence). CDR3 length: 15 amino acids. The trim removed 5 bases at V and 6 bases at J, leaving 8 bases unmatched. This chain's CDR3 is CASSPTGQGTQPQHF. The CDR3 nucleotides are TGTGCCAGCAGTCCCACCGGACAGGGGACTCAGCCCCAGCATTTT.

In this sample, this clonotype turned up many times. The CDR3 reads CASTFIAGVETQYF. The CDR3 DNA follows: TGTGCCAGCACGTTTATAGCGGGGGTAGAGACCCAGTACTTC. The V call is TRBV6-5, the J call TRBJ2-5; 9 positions agree with TRBD2. The V gene's germline CDR1 is MNHEY and CDR2 SVGAGI. This CDR3 is built from 14 residues. J gave up 4 bases and V 7 bases, and 7 bases lay outside the gene matches.